The present entry profiles one T cell receptor (beta chain) with its context. The clone's antigen remains unknown. No base-level quality is on record; no much larger clone is a single base apart. This sample also contains other DNA sequences that code for the same CDR3. TCR CDR3 regions were amplified from genomic DNA by multiplex PCR using the deep immunoSEQ assay. Genomic DNA extracted from each cell subset was distributed evenly over all wells of several immunoSEQ 96-well plates, and each plate served as one replicate. For sorted subsets, each replicate PCR was loaded with approximately 190 ng genomic DNA, equivalent to 30,000 or so T cell genomes. The purified libraries were quantified using a Qubit 3.0 fluorometer, sized with a Bioanalyzer 2100, and then quantified again using the KAPA Library Quantification kit. A separate single-read 150-cycle Illumina NextSeq 550 flow cell was used to sequence each immunoSEQ 96-well plate. Turning to the authors' computational methods: Because the immunoSEQ output held only junctional sequences and lacked quality scores, the filtering could not match the filtering applied to full-length reads. Sequences were annotated with PyIR, a Python wrapper for IgBLAST v1.9, using IMGT germline references to assign V/J genes and CDR3. Any read was removed if the V/J assignment was weak (E-value above 1e-6), the CDR3 was missing, or the read contained stop codons, out-of-frame junctions, or ambiguous translated residues. V3J clonotypes were defined by identical inferred V gene, J gene, and CDR3 amino acid sequence. Percentage overlap between repertoires was calculated by dividing the number of shared unique clonotypes by the size of the smaller repertoire. RTK rarefaction, the Chao1 estimator, and Recon v2.1 estimates of unobserved clonotypes were used to assess repertoire richness. Generation probabilities for all TCRbeta clonotypes obtained by the gDNA method from a few donors were computed using OLGA. TCRdb obtained this table from immuneACCESS and retained in-frame rearrangements with V and J assigned. These tables miss some clones; where compared with another copy, unresolved V genes account for less than half of the shortfall, and the remainder is unexplained. V, J and clone size were drawn from that table, and D and trimming were deduced from the DNA. This sample holds about a million clones; around three quarters were observed only once. The ten most abundant clones make up nearly 1.5% of the sample.

The source of the sample is a study of shared clonotypes between healthy human individuals (dated by TCRdb to 2020 to 2021). Regarding the complete study: A few men and a couple of women, aged 18 to 49 years, made up the cohort. To estimate repertoire size and how much clonotypes are shared between individuals, the study performed deep sequencing of blood TCR repertoires from about 5 healthy adults. For each donor, three plates each were used for CD4 naive and CD4 memory, two plates were used for CD8 naive, and one plate was used for CD8 memory. Different laboratories and diverse techniques were used to prepare libraries and sequence TCR repertoires, to increase sequencing depth and limit assay-specific biases. Per donor, leukapheresis produced somewhere between about 0.8 and 9 billion PBMCs. Broader findings and caveats from the paper: Compared with non-shared clonotypes, clonotypes shared by all four sorted-subset donors had higher generation probabilities. Larger estimated clonotype richness was generally found for naive subsets than for memory subsets. Pairwise subsampling indicated that sequencing depth was expected to affect the degree of clonotype sharing among donors. Across a handful of donors, approximately 5% of naive CD4, over 3% of naive CD8, under 2.5% of memory CD4, and approximately 0.4% of memory CD8 clonotypes were shared. Sampling was limited to blood, and TCR repertoires in tissue likely differ from TCR repertoires in blood. Rarefaction of sorted-subset datasets indicated incomplete sequencing despite the large sequencing depth. The small number of donors limited the genetic and exposure-history diversity represented.

Donors were healthy HIV-negative adults with no recently reported acute infections or vaccinations. Every donor was a Caucasian adult living in Nashville, Tennessee, USA. CD4+ T cells were enriched through magnetic negative selection, after which naive cells were positively selected on CD45RA and the remaining negative fraction served as the memory subset. Blood was collected by leukapheresis, and PBMCs were isolated by Ficoll-Histopaque density gradient centrifugation and then cryopreserved in liquid nitrogen vapor phase. Analytical flow cytometry was used to check the purity and quantity of every magnetically sorted T cell population. From each sorted fraction, genomic DNA was isolated and quantified by UV absorbance on a Nanodrop 2000c. There are 12 amino acids in the CDR3, from cysteine to phenylalanine inclusive. Kept here is only the CDR3 DNA, which spans 36 bases and is read in frame from base 1. Cut back by 2 bases and 2 bases, the V and J ends lie 3 bases apart. From a lookup of the germline V gene (reference sequence), CDR1 and CDR2 are MNHNY and SVGAGI.

Input material: memory CD4+ T cells sorted from blood. This specimen's cell subset or site label, per the study, means: CD45RA-negative fraction. The receptor's source is a man in his late teens or twenties in good health. The chain is assembled from TRBV6-6 and TRBJ1-2; too little of a D gene remains to name it. This receptor has the CDR3 CASSYRNYGYTF. The nucleotide sequence is given as TGTGCCAGCAGTTACAGAAACTATGGCTACACCTTC.